A selection of T cell receptor beta chains follows, all from one sample in a study of cytomegalovirus exposure and HLA in healthy donors. The table came from immunoSEQ multiplex PCR; TCRdb's copy has only in-frame clones and leaves some out. Here the sample table reports 100,000 to 150,000 clones. The specimen sequenced was PBMCs. The receptors here all came from a man between 18 and 29 years old in good health and CMV-seronegative. Both conserved end residues are part of each CDR3. The order of the fields is J gene, V gene, D gene, CDR3 protein, CDR3 DNA. A D gene is named only where the DNA matches it firmly.

TRBJ1-5 | TRBV2 | - | CASSVSTGNQPQHF | TGTGCCAGCAGCGTCTCTACGGGCAATCAGCCCCAGCATTTT
TRBJ2-1 | TRBV5-4 | TRBD2 | CASRLAGGRVEQFF | TGTGCCAGCAGATTAGCGGGGGGGAGGGTTGAGCAGTTCTTC
TRBJ2-7 | TRBV27 | TRBD2 | CASSRGMASGSYEQYF | TGTGCCAGCAGCCGCGGGATGGCTAGCGGCTCCTACGAGCAGTACTTC
TRBJ1-1 | TRBV10-3 | - | CAISDPGLMNTEAFF | TGTGCCATCAGTGACCCGGGACTTATGAACACTGAAGCTTTCTTT
TRBJ2-1 | TRBV10-3 | TRBD1 | CAISLQGAYEQFF | TGTGCCATCAGTCTACAGGGGGCTTATGAGCAGTTCTTC
TRBJ1-1 | TRBV5-4 | - | CASSPSRVSNTEAFF | TGTGCCAGCAGCCCCTCGAGGGTTTCAAACACTGAAGCTTTCTTT
TRBJ2-7 | TRBV6-5 | TRBD1 | CASRGTGRGNEQYF | TGTGCCAGCAGGGGGACAGGTAGAGGGAACGAGCAGTACTTC
TRBJ2-2 | TRBV6-5 | - | CASRRPTAGELFF | TGTGCCAGCAGACGACCGACAGCCGGGGAGCTGTTTTTT
TRBJ1-6 | TRBV30 | TRBD1 | CAPLTHATGGPPLHF | TGTGCCCCGCTTACTCACGCAACAGGGGGACCACCCCTCCACTTT
TRBJ2-2 | TRBV6-6 | TRBD2 | CASHFSGGANTGELFF | TGTGCCAGTCATTTTAGCGGGGGGGCGAACACCGGGGAGCTGTTTTTT
TRBJ2-7 | TRBV11-2 | - | CASSRTDGRDYEQYF | TGTGCCAGCAGCCGGACAGACGGACGAGACTACGAGCAGTACTTC
TRBJ2-7 | TRBV5-1 | TRBD2 | CASRFRGVSYEQYF | TGCGCCAGCAGGTTCCGGGGGGTCTCCTACGAGCAGTACTTC
TRBJ2-5 | TRBV4-2 | TRBD2 | CASSQEPGGRETQYF | TGTGCCAGCAGCCAAGAGCCGGGGGGGAGGGAGACCCAGTACTTC
TRBJ2-3 | TRBV7-2 | - | CASSLDIYTDTQYF | TGTGCCAGCAGCTTAGACATATACACAGATACGCAGTATTTT
TRBJ2-7 | TRBV7-8 | - | CASSLFGVYEQYF | TGTGCCAGCAGCTTATTCGGGGTCTACGAGCAGTACTTC
TRBJ2-4 | TRBV7-6 | - | CASSLGRGNIQYF | TGTGCCAGCAGCTTAGGTCGGGGGAACATTCAGTACTTC
TRBJ1-5 | TRBV5-4 | - | CAGSFESRGPQHF | TGTGCCGGCAGCTTCGAGAGTAGGGGGCCCCAGCATTTT
TRBJ1-2 | TRBV28 | - | CASSLGLNYGYTF | TGTGCCAGCAGTTTAGGGCTTAACTATGGCTACACCTTC
TRBJ2-7 | TRBV27 | - | CASSPQGPYEQYF | TGTGCCAGCAGTCCCCAGGGGCCCTACGAGCAGTACTTC
TRBJ1-2 | TRBV19 | - | CASSIEGRANYGYTF | TGTGCCAGTAGTATAGAAGGGAGAGCTAACTATGGCTACACCTTC
TRBJ1-1 | TRBV5-1 | TRBD1 | CASSLAGTGAPNTEAFF | TGCGCCAGCAGCTTGGCCGGGACAGGGGCACCGAACACTGAAGCTTTCTTT
TRBJ2-1 | TRBV19 | - | CASSRRVDEQFF | TGTGCCAGTAGTCGTCGGGTAGATGAGCAGTTCTTC
TRBJ2-7 | TRBV25-1 | - | CASSRGVGEQYF | TGTGCCAGCAGCCGCGGAGTGGGCGAGCAGTACTTC
TRBJ2-2 | TRBV27 | - | CASSLSDTGELFF | TGTGCCAGCAGTTTATCCGACACCGGGGAGCTGTTTTTT
TRBJ2-1 | TRBV7-3 | TRBD2 | CASSLISGGRYEQFF | TGTGCCAGCAGCTTAATAAGCGGGGGGAGGTATGAGCAGTTCTTC
TRBJ1-2 | TRBV4-1 | - | CASSQPGGNYGYTF | TGCGCCAGCAGCCAACCGGGAGGAAACTATGGCTACACCTTC
TRBJ1-5 | TRBV7-5 | - | CARSLADGPEQRPQHF | TGTGCCAGAAGCTTAGCAGACGGCCCGGAACAGAGACCCCAGCATTTT
TRBJ1-1 | TRBV7-9 | TRBD1 | CATMTGVGNTEAFF | TGTGCCACCATGACAGGGGTGGGAAACACTGAAGCTTTCTTT
TRBJ1-5 | TRBV6-1 | - | CASSEAPGGPQPQHF | TGTGCCAGCAGTGAAGCGCCCGGGGGGCCCCAGCCCCAGCATTTT
TRBJ1-4 | TRBV6-5 | TRBD1 | CASSYSRGRNEKLFF | TGTGCCAGCAGTTACTCGAGGGGGCGTAATGAAAAACTGTTTTTT
TRBJ2-7 | TRBV19 | TRBD1 | CASSPTGGSYEQYF | TGTGCCAGTAGTCCGACAGGGGGATCCTACGAGCAGTACTTC
TRBJ1-2 | TRBV7-9 | - | CASSQTVKNYGYTF | TGTGCCAGCAGCCAGACAGTGAAGAACTATGGCTACACCTTC
TRBJ1-1 | TRBV30 | - | CAWSGGGKAFF | TGTGCCTGGAGTGGAGGGGGAAAAGCTTTCTTT
TRBJ2-3 | TRBV1 | - | CTSSQGGREVYTQYF | TGCACCAGCAGCCAAGGGGGGCGGGAGGTGTATACGCAGTATTTT
TRBJ2-2 | TRBV5-6 | - | CASSPWEAESTGELFF | TGTGCCAGCAGCCCTTGGGAGGCCGAAAGCACCGGGGAGCTGTTTTTT
TRBJ1-4 | TRBV9 | - | CASSLSHATNEKLFF | TGTGCCAGCAGCCTCTCCCACGCAACTAATGAAAAGCTGTTTTTT
TRBJ2-1 | TRBV5-6 | TRBD2 | CASSLIANPSGRKSEQFF | TGTGCCAGCAGCTTGATCGCGAATCCTAGCGGGAGGAAGAGTGAGCAGTTCTTC
TRBJ1-5 | TRBV6-1 | TRBD1 | CASSEVEAGGDGNQPQHF | TGTGCCAGCAGTGAAGTGGAGGCAGGGGGCGATGGCAATCAGCCCCAGCATTTT
TRBJ2-3 | TRBV2 | TRBD1 | CASRRTGTDTQYF | TGTGCCAGCAGACGGACAGGGACAGATACGCAGTATTTT
TRBJ2-7 | TRBV19 | TRBD2 | CVSTSVTYEQYF | TGTGTCTCGACTAGCGTTACCTACGAGCAGTACTTC
TRBJ1-5 | TRBV19 | - | CASSMDRGNNQPQHF | TGTGCCAGTAGTATGGATAGGGGTAACAATCAGCCCCAGCATTTT
TRBJ2-1 | TRBV7-9 | - | CASSHLRTGYNEQFF | TGTGCCAGCAGCCATCTCCGGACGGGATACAATGAGCAGTTCTTC
TRBJ1-2 | TRBV28 | TRBD1 | CASSLKDRVGYGYTF | TGTGCCAGCAGCCTTAAGGACAGGGTGGGCTATGGCTACACCTTC
TRBJ2-1 | TRBV5-1 | TRBD2 | CASSLTSGGAFEQFF | TGCGCCAGCAGCTTAACTAGCGGGGGGGCCTTTGAGCAGTTCTTC
TRBJ2-2 | TRBV5-4 | - | CASSLDPSTGELFF | TGTGCCAGCAGCCTAGACCCTAGCACCGGGGAGCTGTTTTTT
TRBJ2-1 | TRBV19 | - | CASSMEVGPYNEQFF | TGTGCCAGTAGTATGGAGGTGGGCCCCTACAATGAGCAGTTCTTC